The 26 T cell receptor beta chains below come from one sample, sequenced in a study of cytomegalovirus exposure and HLA in healthy donors. Profiling relied on immunoSEQ multiplex PCR, and the TCRdb table lists in-frame clones only, not all of them. The table records about 400,000 clones, 80% to 90% of them present only once. Sequenced: PBMCs. Receptors were obtained from a woman under 30 in good health and CMV-seronegative.

The J gene is TRBJ1-5, the V gene TRBV28; D is unclear. The germline gives CDR1 MDHEN, CDR2 SYDVKM. Between the trimmed V and J ends, which lost 2 bases and 0 bases, there was a span of 11 bases. The CDR3 totals 16 residues. The CDR3 DNA reads as TGTGCCAGCAGTTTAGTATATCTCTATAGCAATCAGCCCCAGCATTTT. It is translated as CASSLVYLYSNQPQHF.

As to this clone: This sample also contains other DNA sequences that code for the same CDR3. V gene TRBV28 combines with J gene TRBJ2-3, with 9 bases matching TRBD2. J was trimmed by 3 bases and V by 3 bases; bases with no gene match: 4. Germline CDR1 and CDR2: MDHEN and SYDVKM. This CDR3 region has 15 residues. CDR3 loop: CASSLAGGPTDTQYF. The DNA of the CDR3 is TGTGCCAGCAGTTTGGCGGGGGGGCCGACAGATACGCAGTATTTT.

The chain couples TRBV19 to TRBJ1-1, with 10 bases identical to TRBD1. This CDR3 contains 15 residues. Germline V gene lookup returns CDR1 LNHDA and CDR2 SQIVND (reference sequence). Trimming took 4 bases from V and 1 from J; bases not matched to a gene: 3. The CDR3 coding sequence is TGTGCCAGTAGTAGCAGACAGGGGGCGAACACTGAAGCTTTCTTT. This gives the protein CASSSRQGANTEAFF. Full variable domain (missing parts from reference TRBV19 and TRBJ1-1): DGGITQSPKYLFRKEGQNVTLSCEQNLNHDAMYWYRQDPGQGLRLIYYSQIVNDFQKGDIAEGYSVSREKKESFPLTVTSAQKNPTAFYLCASSSRQGANTEAFFGQGTRLTVV.

Of note for this clone: Other DNA variants within this sample encode the same CDR3. The J gene is TRBJ2-7, the V gene TRBV14; 13 nucleotides match TRBD2. J was trimmed by 1 base and V by 4 bases; bases with no gene match: 1. The germline V gene encodes CDR1 SGHDN and CDR2 FVKESK. The CDR3 is 15 amino acids. In DNA, the CDR3 is TGTGCCAGCAGCCGGACTAGCGGGGGATCCTACGAGCAGTACTTC. This translates into CASSRTSGGSYEQYF.

The CDR3 protein is CASSPGRRETDTQYF. The CDR3 nucleotides are TGTGCCAGCAGCCCGGGCCGGCGGGAAACAGATACGCAGTATTTT. The rearrangement links TRBV7-7 to TRBJ2-3; a weak D match, TRBD2 (6 bases). The germline V and J ends were trimmed by 5 bases and 3 bases, with 15 bases remaining between them. This CDR3 region has 15 residues. Looked up from germline, CDR1 is SSHAT and CDR2 is FNYEAQ (reference sequence).

The chain employs TRBV5-1 and TRBJ2-1, with 9 bases lining up with TRBD1. CDR3 length: 19 amino acids. Germline assignment: CDR1 SGHRS and CDR2 YFSETQ. The V and J ends lost 4 bases and 0 bases, in that order; junction bases with no gene match: 14. CDR3 bases: TGCGCCAGCAGCGGGACGGGACAGGGCTCCTTCAGCTCCTACAATGAGCAGTTCTTC. Translating it yields CASSGTGQGSFSSYNEQFF.

The rearrangement joins TRBV19 to TRBJ1-2; 9 bases map to TRBD1. The germline V gene has CDR1 LNHDA and CDR2 SQIVND (reference sequence). V lost 9 bases to trimming and J lost 8 bases; unmatched junction nucleotides: 16. The CDR3 length is 15 residues. The CDR3 nucleotides read TGTGCCAGCCGCCACGCGGGACAGGGAGCATACGGCTACACCTTC. This codes for CASRHAGQGAYGYTF.

V gene TRBV6-1 combines with J gene TRBJ2-1; 9 bases line up with TRBD2. V gave up 6 bases and J gave up 12 bases; unmatched junction bases: 15. The CDR3 length is 15 residues. The germline V gene encodes CDR1 MNHNS and CDR2 SASEGT. The CDR3 DNA reads as TGTGCCAGCAGCCCCTCATCGGGCGGGGGGGCCCGGCAGTTCTTC. Encoded protein: CASSPSSGGGARQFF.

V usage is TRBV7-3 and J usage is TRBJ1-1; D is unresolved. The CDR3 loop spans 15 amino acids. Germline values: CDR1 SGHTA, CDR2 FQGTGA. Trimming pared 2 bases from V and 4 bases from J, leaving 14 bases between. This CDR3 is CASSLVPSPGTEAFF. In DNA, the CDR3 is TGTGCCAGCAGCTTAGTACCGTCACCGGGCACTGAAGCTTTCTTT. The whole variable domain, filled in from reference TRBV7-3 and TRBJ1-1, reads GAGVSQTPSNKVTEKGKYVELRCDPISGHTALYWYRQSLGQGPEFLIYFQGTGAADDSGLPNDRFFAVRPEGSVSTLKIQRTERGDSAVYLCASSLVPSPGTEAFFGQGTRLTVV.

V is TRBV9 and J is TRBJ2-5; TRBD2 aligns across 9 bases. The junction had 4 bases not matched to a gene; V was cut back by 0 bases and J by 4 bases. The V gene's germline CDR1 is SGDLS and CDR2 YYNGEE. The CDR3 is made up of 15 amino acids. The CDR3 DNA reads as TGTGCCAGCAGCGTAGCAGCGGGGGGAGGAGAGACCCAGTACTTC. Protein product: CASSVAAGGGETQYF.

This rearrangement joins TRBV7-2 to TRBJ2-2; 14 positions match TRBD2. The V gene's germline CDR1 is SGHTA and CDR2 FQGNSA. This CDR3 region has 17 residues. The junction had 9 bases not matched to a gene; V was cut back by 5 bases and J by 7 bases. This CDR3 is CASSGGTSGRQDGELFF. The CDR3 DNA reads as TGTGCCAGCAGCGGGGGGACTAGCGGGAGACAGGACGGGGAGCTGTTTTTT.

The chain combines TRBV4-1 with TRBJ2-7; 9 bases align to TRBD1. CDR3 length: 16 residues. Unmatched junction bases numbered 6, after V lost 0 bases and J lost 3 bases. Germline V gives CDR1 MGHRA, CDR2 YSYEKL. CDR3: CASSQETGGSGYEQYF. Here the CDR3 DNA reads TGCGCCAGCAGCCAAGAGACAGGGGGTTCTGGCTACGAGCAGTACTTC.

The chain is built from TRBV18 and TRBJ1-5; the D is unclear. The length of the CDR3 is 16 residues. Per germline, CDR1 KGHSH and CDR2 LQKENI. V was cut by 1 base and J by 4 bases, with 14 bases left in between. The CDR3 DNA follows: TGTGCCAGCTCACCACTGGCCGGGAGTGGTAATCAGCCCCAGCATTTT. This translates into CASSPLAGSGNQPQHF.

CDR3 in amino acids: CASRGTRGSIQYF. DNA for the CDR3: TGTGCCAGCAGAGGTACCAGGGGGAGCATTCAGTACTTC. The chain uses TRBV6-5 and TRBJ2-4; 7 nucleotides align to TRBD1. Germline CDR1 reads MNHEY; CDR2 reads SVGAGI. This CDR3 spans 13 amino acids. Germline trimming cut 6 bases from V and 9 bases from J; bases unmatched to any gene: 8.

The chain employs TRBV29-1 and TRBJ2-7; D may be TRBD1 (6 bases). The V gene's germline CDR1 is SQVTM and CDR2 ANQGSEA. The CDR3 is 12 amino acids. V lost 3 bases and J lost 5, with 11 bases in between. CDR3: CSVEQGHHEQYF. CDR3 sequence (DNA): TGCAGCGTTGAGCAGGGGCACCACGAGCAGTACTTC.

This sequence joins TRBV4-2 and TRBJ1-2; D call uncertain. V was pared by 0 bases and J by 5 bases, with 10 bases between. The CDR3 has 14 residues. Looked up from germline, CDR1 is LGHNA and CDR2 is YNFKEQ. The CDR3 reads CASSQDGGAYGYTF. CDR3 in DNA: TGTGCCAGCAGCCAAGATGGAGGCGCTTATGGCTACACCTTC.

This chain links TRBV2 with TRBJ1-4; D perhaps matches TRBD1 (6 bases). Germline-derived CDR1 and CDR2 are SNHLY and FYNNEI. V lost 8 bases and J lost 3, with 16 bases in between. The length of the CDR3 is 15 residues. The CDR3 sequence is CASSPTGTPNEKLFF. The DNA for the CDR3 is TGTGCCAGCTCTCCAACCGGGACACCTAATGAAAAACTGTTTTTT. Full variable domain (remainder filled in from reference TRBV2 and TRBJ1-4): EPEVTQTPSHQVTQMGQEVILRCVPISNHLYFYWYRQILGQKVEFLVSFYNNEISEKSEIFDDQFSVERPDGSNFTLKIRSTKLEDSAMYFCASSPTGTPNEKLFFGSGTQLSVL.

The chain uses TRBV5-1 and TRBJ1-2; 9 nucleotides agree with TRBD1. Trimming removed 4 bases from V and 3 bases from J; junction bases left unmatched: 10. The CDR3 is 16 residues long. Germline CDR1 SGHRS, CDR2 YFSETQ. CDR3 sequence reads: CASSPSNRGLDYGYTF. The CDR3 DNA follows: TGCGCCAGCAGCCCCTCTAACAGGGGGCTGGACTATGGCTACACCTTC.

The chain has TRBV2 and TRBJ2-7, with D possibly matching TRBD2 (6 bases). The CDR3 contains 13 residues. V was trimmed by 6 bases and J by 3 bases, leaving 12 bases between them. Germline CDR1 SNHLY, CDR2 FYNNEI. CDR3 bases: TGTGCCAGCAGCATACTGGAGGGCTACGAGCAGTACTTC. Translated: CASSILEGYEQYF.

This chain joins TRBV5-1 and TRBJ2-7; 8 positions agree with TRBD2. This CDR3 region has 15 residues. Germline V lookup: CDR1 SGHRS, CDR2 YFSETQ. V was clipped by 4 bases and J by 5 bases; unmatched bases: 11. CDR3 DNA: TGCGCCAGCAGCCCACCGGGAGGGGTGCTCAACGAGCAGTACTTC. Translated, it gives CASSPPGGVLNEQYF.

This chain links TRBV7-8 with TRBJ1-1; no reliable D call. V was cut by 2 bases and J by 1 base, with 8 bases left in between. Germline lookup yields CDR1 SGHVS and CDR2 FQNEAQ. The CDR3 contains 14 residues. The CDR3 is CASSLREGNTEAFF. In DNA form, the CDR3 reads TGTGCCAGCAGCTTAAGGGAGGGGAACACTGAAGCTTTCTTT.

The chain has TRBV28 and TRBJ2-2, with 7 nucleotides matching TRBD1. This CDR3 contains 15 residues. Germline CDR1 MDHEN, CDR2 SYDVKM. V shed 4 bases and J 2 bases; nucleotides not matched to a gene: 4. Here the CDR3 DNA reads TGTGCCAGCAGTTACAGGGGAAGCAACACCGGGGAGCTGTTTTTT. Protein: CASSYRGSNTGELFF.

The chain joins TRBV4-1 to TRBJ2-7, with TRBD1 matching 9 bases. The V gene end was trimmed by 3 bases and the J gene end by 6 bases; junction bases not matched to a gene: 9. Looked up from germline, CDR1 is MGHRA and CDR2 is YSYEKL. This CDR3 has 15 residues. The chain's CDR3 is CASSHPGTGRPEQYF. CDR3 coding DNA: TGCGCCAGCAGCCATCCCGGGACAGGGCGGCCCGAGCAGTACTTC.

V is TRBV6-5 and J is TRBJ2-1; TRBD2 agrees at 11 bases. CDR1 and CDR2 from the germline V gene are MNHEY and SVGAGI. Losses at the gene ends were 7 bases for V and 2 bases for J; bases not matched to a gene: 4. This CDR3 has 15 amino acids. The CDR3 DNA reads as TGTGCCAGCATTCCGACTAGCGGGGCCTACAATGAGCAGTTCTTC. This sequence encodes CASIPTSGAYNEQFF.

The chain links TRBV7-3 to TRBJ2-3, with D maybe TRBD2 (6 bases). The CDR3 contains 15 residues. In germline, CDR1 is SGHTA, CDR2 FQGTGA. V dropped 5 bases and J dropped 1 base, with 13 bases sitting between them. The CDR3 bases are TGTGCCAGCAGCGGAGGGCTACTGGGCACAGATACGCAGTATTTT. Translating gives CASSGGLLGTDTQYF.

This clone was seen a single time. The chain joins TRBV6-7 to TRBJ2-7; maybe TRBD1 (5 bases). TRBV6-7 is filed as an ORF, its function uncertain. V was clipped by 2 bases and J by 6 bases, with 14 bases between them. The length of the CDR3 is 14 residues. In DNA form, the CDR3 reads TGTGCCAGCAGTTACGCCCCAGGGCCCATCGAGCAGTACTTC. It is translated as CASSYAPGPIEQYF.